These 8 T cell receptor beta chains were all obtained from the same sample, sequenced in a study of T cell repertoires in ileal Crohn's disease. The data were produced by immunoSEQ multiplex PCR, yet TCRdb's version contains in-frame clones alone and is incomplete. The sample records 6,700 or so clones, around 75% being singletons. The sequencing input was ileal tissue. Receptors were obtained from an adult with Crohn's disease.

This chain joins TRBV29-1 and TRBJ1-2; D is possibly TRBD1 (6 bases). Germline CDR1 is SQVTM and CDR2 is ANQGSEA. The CDR3 is 13 amino acids. DNA for the CDR3: TGCAGTTCCTTGACAGGAGGCGACTATGGCTACACCTTC. Amino acids: CSSLTGGDYGYTF.

The table lists this clone with a count of one. This chain connects TRBV13 to TRBJ2-3; 9 nucleotides line up with TRBD2. Germline V gene data show CDR1 as PRHDT and CDR2 as FYEKMQ (reference sequence). The CDR3 is made up of 16 amino acids. The V gene end was trimmed by 6 bases and the J gene end by 2 bases; junction bases not matched to a gene: 9. The CDR3 sequence is CASSPSRGGNTDTQYF. The CDR3 DNA reads TGTGCCAGCAGTCCCTCGCGGGGGGGAAACACAGATACGCAGTATTTT. Filled out from reference TRBV13 and TRBJ2-3, the complete variable domain reads AAGVIQSPRHLIKEKRETATLKCYPIPRHDTVYWYQQGPGQDPQFLISFYEKMQSDKGSIPDRFSAQQFSDYHSELNMSSLELGDSALYFCASSPSRGGNTDTQYFGPGTRLTVL.

The J gene is TRBJ1-4, the V gene TRBV25-1; 9 bases are a match to TRBD1. This CDR3 is built from 14 residues. The J segment lost 5 bases and the V segment lost 8 bases, leaving 6 bases of the junction unmatched. Germline V gene data show CDR1 as MGHDK and CDR2 as SYGVNS. Here the CDR3 reads CASQGTGLNEKLFF. The CDR3 DNA sequence: TGTGCCAGCCAAGGGACAGGGCTGAATGAAAAACTGTTTTTT.

This clone has more than one count but fewer than ten. The chain joins TRBV4-3 to TRBJ2-7; D not certain. The germline CDR1 and CDR2 sequences are LGHNA and YSLEER. Trimming took 0 bases from V and 3 from J, leaving 12 bases between them. The CDR3 consists of 15 residues. The CDR3: CASSQDKAGYYEQYF. The CDR3 coding sequence is TGCGCCAGCAGCCAAGATAAGGCAGGTTACTACGAGCAGTACTTC.

This chain connects TRBV6-5 to TRBJ1-5; 9 bases are a match to TRBD1. Germline CDR1 is MNHEY and CDR2 is SVGAGI. V was pared by 4 bases and J by 3 bases, with 7 bases of the junction left unmatched. The CDR3 loop spans 16 amino acids. CDR3 residues: CASSSGTGYLNQPQHF. In DNA, the CDR3 is TGTGCCAGCAGTTCCGGGACAGGGTACCTCAATCAGCCCCAGCATTTT.

This clone was found a few times. The CDR3 sequence: CASSFLLATNEQFF. The CDR3 DNA follows: TGTGCCAGCAGTTTTCTCCTAGCTACGAATGAGCAGTTCTTC. The chain employs TRBV28 and TRBJ2-1, with D perhaps TRBD2 (5 bases). The V and J ends lost 3 bases and 7 bases respectively, with 13 bases between them. Germline V CDR1 and CDR2: MDHEN, SYDVKM. This CDR3 has 14 amino acids.

The V call is TRBV28, the J call TRBJ1-1; D ambiguous. Trimming cost V 3 bases and J 6 bases, with 14 bases left between them. The CDR3 covers 14 residues. Germline assignment: CDR1 MDHEN and CDR2 SYDVKM. The CDR3 DNA sequence: TGTGCCAGCAGTTTGGGGAGGGCAGGCGCTGAAGCTTTCTTT. Amino acids: CASSLGRAGAEAFF.

The chain is built from TRBV10-3 and TRBJ1-5, with D uncertain. CDR1 is ENHRY, CDR2 SYGVKD, per germline. This CDR3 comprises 13 residues. Trimming shortened V by 3 bases and J by 6 bases, and 9 bases separated the two germline ends. This CDR3 is CAISDSASQPQHF. In DNA form, the CDR3 reads TGTGCCATCAGTGATTCTGCCAGTCAGCCCCAGCATTTT.